This is a list of T cell receptor beta chains from one sample in a study of CD8+ T cells in alopecia areata. Measured with immunoSEQ multiplex PCR; TCRdb has only the in-frame clones, and not every one. The table shows 180,000 or so clones, with about 51% occurring only once. The starting material was CD8+ T cells sorted from blood, obtained around week 54, from a patient treated with tofacitinib. These receptors originate from a human donor with alopecia areata. The CDR3 runs from the conserved cysteine through the conserved F or W. Each record gives: D gene, V gene, J gene, clone size, CDR3 length, CDR3 DNA, CDR3 protein. A D gene is named only where the DNA matches it firmly. Size tells how often a clone was seen (once, few, many) or the class of an expanded clone, and some rows leave it out.

d_call: -; v_call: TRBV6-1; j_call: TRBJ2-5; clone_size: -; cdr3_length: 13; cdr3_nt: TGTGCCAGCAGGCCCGGAGAGGGAGAGACCCAGTACTTC; cdr3_aa: CASRPGEGETQYF
d_call: -; v_call: TRBV7-2; j_call: TRBJ2-7; clone_size: -; cdr3_length: 16; cdr3_nt: TGTGCCAGCAGCAACATACAGGGTAGTGGGGCCTACGAGCAGTACTTC; cdr3_aa: CASSNIQGSGAYEQYF
d_call: -; v_call: TRBV29-1; j_call: TRBJ2-7; clone_size: -; cdr3_length: 15; cdr3_nt: TGCAGCGTTGAAGATAGAGGCGCCTTAGGGGACGAGCAGTACTTC; cdr3_aa: CSVEDRGALGDEQYF
d_call: TRBD1; v_call: TRBV6-5; j_call: TRBJ2-7; clone_size: few; cdr3_length: 15; cdr3_nt: TGTGCCAGCAGAACACCCGGGACAGGATATTACGAGCAGTACTTC; cdr3_aa: CASRTPGTGYYEQYF
d_call: TRBD2; v_call: TRBV27; j_call: TRBJ2-7; clone_size: -; cdr3_length: 12; cdr3_nt: TGTGCCAGCAGTTTTCGAGCGGGGGAGCAGTACTTC; cdr3_aa: CASSFRAGEQYF
d_call: TRBD2; v_call: TRBV11-2; j_call: TRBJ2-1; clone_size: -; cdr3_length: 15; cdr3_nt: TGTGCCAGCAGTTCATCACTAGCGGGAAACAATGAGCAGTTCTTC; cdr3_aa: CASSSSLAGNNEQFF
d_call: -; v_call: TRBV5-4; j_call: TRBJ1-2; clone_size: -; cdr3_length: 16; cdr3_nt: TGTGCCAGCAGCCCGATGGGGTCCCGATATGACTATGGCTACACCTTC; cdr3_aa: CASSPMGSRYDYGYTF
d_call: -; v_call: TRBV7-9; j_call: TRBJ1-2; clone_size: few; cdr3_length: 16; cdr3_nt: TGTGCCAGCAGCTTAGATTGGACAGAATTCAACTATGGCTACACCTTC; cdr3_aa: CASSLDWTEFNYGYTF
d_call: -; v_call: TRBV6-5; j_call: TRBJ2-1; clone_size: -; cdr3_length: 15; cdr3_nt: TGTGCCAGCAGTCCTACAGGGAGCTCCTACAATGAGCAGTTCTTC; cdr3_aa: CASSPTGSSYNEQFF
d_call: -; v_call: TRBV4-1; j_call: TRBJ2-3; clone_size: -; cdr3_length: 15; cdr3_nt: TGCGCCAGCAGCCTATCGGAGTGGGGCACAGATACGCAGTATTTT; cdr3_aa: CASSLSEWGTDTQYF
d_call: -; v_call: TRBV4-3; j_call: TRBJ2-7; clone_size: few; cdr3_length: 15; cdr3_nt: TGCGCCAGCAGCCAAGATCTCGGGGGAAGGTACGAGCAGTACTTC; cdr3_aa: CASSQDLGGRYEQYF
d_call: -; v_call: TRBV6-5; j_call: TRBJ1-6; clone_size: -; cdr3_length: 13; cdr3_nt: TGTGCCAGCAGACCAACCCATGGAGGGACCCTCCACTTT; cdr3_aa: CASRPTHGGTLHF
d_call: -; v_call: TRBV7-8; j_call: TRBJ1-1; clone_size: -; cdr3_length: 14; cdr3_nt: TGTGCCAGCAGCTTAGGTCAGGGGTGGACTGAAGCTTTCTTT; cdr3_aa: CASSLGQGWTEAFF
d_call: -; v_call: TRBV10-3; j_call: TRBJ1-5; clone_size: once; cdr3_length: 15; cdr3_nt: TGTGCCATCAGTGAGTCTTGGCAGGGCAATCAGCCCCAGCATTTT; cdr3_aa: CAISESWQGNQPQHF
d_call: -; v_call: TRBV5-1; j_call: TRBJ2-7; clone_size: -; cdr3_length: 15; cdr3_nt: TGCGCCAGCAGCTTGGAAGGTGGGGGCTTCTACGAGCAGTACTTC; cdr3_aa: CASSLEGGGFYEQYF
d_call: -; v_call: TRBV4-1; j_call: TRBJ2-3; clone_size: -; cdr3_length: 18; cdr3_nt: TGCGCCAGCAGCCAAGAGTTGCAGGGTACTGCTAGCACAGATACGCAGTATTTT; cdr3_aa: CASSQELQGTASTDTQYF
d_call: TRBD2; v_call: TRBV19; j_call: TRBJ2-7; clone_size: -; cdr3_length: 16; cdr3_nt: TGTGCCAGTAGTGCCGTATCGTCCGGGACTAATTACGAGCAGTACTTC; cdr3_aa: CASSAVSSGTNYEQYF
d_call: -; v_call: TRBV4-3; j_call: TRBJ1-2; clone_size: -; cdr3_length: 17; cdr3_nt: TGCGCCAGCAGCCAAGATGAGGGCGTCGGTGCTAACTATGGCTACACCTTC; cdr3_aa: CASSQDEGVGANYGYTF
d_call: -; v_call: TRBV4-3; j_call: TRBJ2-1; clone_size: -; cdr3_length: 16; cdr3_nt: TGCGCCAGCAGCCAAGTGGTGAGGGGGGGCCGGGATGAGCAGTTCTTC; cdr3_aa: CASSQVVRGGRDEQFF
d_call: -; v_call: TRBV14; j_call: TRBJ2-5; clone_size: -; cdr3_length: 14; cdr3_nt: TGTGCCAGCAGCCAGGGGGCCTTCGGGGAGACCCAGTACTTC; cdr3_aa: CASSQGAFGETQYF
d_call: -; v_call: TRBV5-4; j_call: TRBJ2-1; clone_size: -; cdr3_length: 16; cdr3_nt: TGTGCCAGCAGCTTGCCGGGACTGGCTTCTTTCAATGAGCAGTTCTTC; cdr3_aa: CASSLPGLASFNEQFF
d_call: TRBD1; v_call: TRBV30; j_call: TRBJ2-5; clone_size: few; cdr3_length: 12; cdr3_nt: TGTGCCTGGGGACAGGAGATGGAGACCCAGTACTTC; cdr3_aa: CAWGQEMETQYF
d_call: TRBD2; v_call: TRBV13; j_call: TRBJ2-1; clone_size: -; cdr3_length: 14; cdr3_nt: TGTGCCAGCAGATCCGGGACTAGCCTTAATGAGCAGTTCTTC; cdr3_aa: CASRSGTSLNEQFF
d_call: -; v_call: TRBV5-1; j_call: TRBJ1-1; clone_size: few; cdr3_length: 13; cdr3_nt: TGCGCCAGCAGCTTGGGGGGTAAGACTGAAGCTTTCTTT; cdr3_aa: CASSLGGKTEAFF
d_call: -; v_call: TRBV30; j_call: TRBJ1-6; clone_size: few; cdr3_length: 14; cdr3_nt: TGTGCCTGGCGCGACCTTTTTGGGGATTCACCCCTCCACTTT; cdr3_aa: CAWRDLFGDSPLHF
d_call: -; v_call: TRBV7-9; j_call: TRBJ2-1; clone_size: -; cdr3_length: 16; cdr3_nt: TGTGCCAGCAGTCCTTTACCGGGACTGGCTGTTGATGAGCAGTTCTTC; cdr3_aa: CASSPLPGLAVDEQFF
d_call: TRBD1; v_call: TRBV29-1; j_call: TRBJ2-7; clone_size: few; cdr3_length: 14; cdr3_nt: TGCAGCGTTGAGGTGACAGGGCTGCCCTACGAGCAGTACTTC; cdr3_aa: CSVEVTGLPYEQYF
d_call: -; v_call: TRBV30; j_call: TRBJ1-1; clone_size: -; cdr3_length: 13; cdr3_nt: TGTGCCTGGGCGAGGGGAGTGAACACTGAAGCTTTCTTT; cdr3_aa: CAWARGVNTEAFF
d_call: TRBD1; v_call: TRBV7-9; j_call: TRBJ1-2; clone_size: -; cdr3_length: 14; cdr3_nt: TGTGCCAGCAGCTTCGGACAGGTTAACTATGGCTACACCTTC; cdr3_aa: CASSFGQVNYGYTF
d_call: -; v_call: TRBV27; j_call: TRBJ2-2; clone_size: -; cdr3_length: 14; cdr3_nt: TGTGCCAGCTTGTCCGTAGTAACTGGCGGGGAGCTGTTTTTT; cdr3_aa: CASLSVVTGGELFF
d_call: -; v_call: TRBV29-1; j_call: TRBJ1-1; clone_size: few; cdr3_length: 12; cdr3_nt: TGCAGCGTTTTGGCGGAGAGGACTGAAGCTTTCTTT; cdr3_aa: CSVLAERTEAFF
d_call: -; v_call: TRBV10-3; j_call: TRBJ2-2; clone_size: -; cdr3_length: 13; cdr3_nt: TGTGCCATTCGAGATTCAGGGACCGGGGAGCTGTTTTTT; cdr3_aa: CAIRDSGTGELFF
d_call: -; v_call: TRBV29-1; j_call: TRBJ2-6; clone_size: few; cdr3_length: 16; cdr3_nt: TGCAGCGCCCAGGTCAGGGGTGTCCTTGGGGCCAACGTCCTGACTTTC; cdr3_aa: CSAQVRGVLGANVLTF
d_call: TRBD2; v_call: TRBV18; j_call: TRBJ2-5; clone_size: -; cdr3_length: 15; cdr3_nt: TGTGCCAGCTCACCACCGGAAAGCGGGGGGGAGACCCAGTACTTC; cdr3_aa: CASSPPESGGETQYF
d_call: -; v_call: TRBV29-1; j_call: TRBJ2-1; clone_size: -; cdr3_length: 12; cdr3_nt: TGCAGCGTTCGAAGACAGGAGCCTGAGCAGTTCTTC; cdr3_aa: CSVRRQEPEQFF
d_call: -; v_call: TRBV5-1; j_call: TRBJ1-1; clone_size: few; cdr3_length: 16; cdr3_nt: TGCGCCAGCAGCTCCCCTGTCGGGGGAGGGGACACTGAAGCTTTCTTT; cdr3_aa: CASSSPVGGGDTEAFF
d_call: -; v_call: TRBV27; j_call: TRBJ1-1; clone_size: -; cdr3_length: 16; cdr3_nt: TGTGCCAGCAGTCCACAGGGCGGCGGGTCCGTGACTGAAGCTTTCTTT; cdr3_aa: CASSPQGGGSVTEAFF
d_call: -; v_call: TRBV27; j_call: TRBJ2-7; clone_size: -; cdr3_length: 14; cdr3_nt: TGTGCCAGCAGTTTGTGGGGTAGAGGAAACGAGCAGTACTTC; cdr3_aa: CASSLWGRGNEQYF
d_call: -; v_call: TRBV27; j_call: TRBJ2-6; clone_size: -; cdr3_length: 15; cdr3_nt: TGTGCCAGCAGCCGCGATTACTCTGGGGCCAACGTCCTGACTTTC; cdr3_aa: CASSRDYSGANVLTF
d_call: -; v_call: TRBV27; j_call: TRBJ1-6; clone_size: -; cdr3_length: 13; cdr3_nt: TGTGCCAGCAGTCCGGGCCTTTTATCACCCCTCCACTTT; cdr3_aa: CASSPGLLSPLHF
d_call: TRBD1; v_call: TRBV5-1; j_call: TRBJ2-2; clone_size: -; cdr3_length: 15; cdr3_nt: TGCGCCAGCAGCTTCAGGACAGGGGATAACGGGGAGCTGTTTTTT; cdr3_aa: CASSFRTGDNGELFF
d_call: TRBD1; v_call: TRBV2; j_call: TRBJ1-6; clone_size: few; cdr3_length: 15; cdr3_nt: TGTGCCAGCAGTGGTTCGACAGGGGGCAATTCACCCCTCCACTTT; cdr3_aa: CASSGSTGGNSPLHF
d_call: -; v_call: TRBV7-3; j_call: TRBJ2-2; clone_size: -; cdr3_length: 14; cdr3_nt: TGTGCCAGCAGCTTAAACCCGTCGACCGGGGAGCTGTTTTTT; cdr3_aa: CASSLNPSTGELFF
d_call: -; v_call: TRBV29-1; j_call: TRBJ1-1; clone_size: -; cdr3_length: 13; cdr3_nt: TGCAGCGTTGTCATTAGGGGGGACACTGAAGCTTTCTTT; cdr3_aa: CSVVIRGDTEAFF
d_call: -; v_call: TRBV23-1; j_call: TRBJ1-1; clone_size: -; cdr3_length: 16; cdr3_nt: TGCGCCAGCAGTCCATCCGGACAGTGGCAGGACACTGAAGCTTTCTTT; cdr3_aa: CASSPSGQWQDTEAFF
d_call: -; v_call: TRBV10-3; j_call: TRBJ1-2; clone_size: -; cdr3_length: 15; cdr3_nt: TGTGCCATCAGTGAGTCTCAGGAACCCTCCATCGGCTACACCTTC; cdr3_aa: CAISESQEPSIGYTF
d_call: TRBD1; v_call: TRBV27; j_call: TRBJ1-5; clone_size: -; cdr3_length: 12; cdr3_nt: TGTGCCAGCCAGGGGGTGGGCCAGCCCCAGCATTTT; cdr3_aa: CASQGVGQPQHF
d_call: TRBD2; v_call: TRBV4-3; j_call: TRBJ2-2; clone_size: -; cdr3_length: 16; cdr3_nt: TGCGCCAGCAGCCAAGTGATAGCGGGGGAGGACGGGGAGCTGTTTTTT; cdr3_aa: CASSQVIAGEDGELFF
d_call: -; v_call: TRBV2; j_call: TRBJ2-3; clone_size: -; cdr3_length: 12; cdr3_nt: TGTGCCAGCAGTGGGCTTCTCGATACGCAGTATTTT; cdr3_aa: CASSGLLDTQYF
d_call: -; v_call: TRBV7-9; j_call: TRBJ1-1; clone_size: -; cdr3_length: 11; cdr3_nt: TGTGCCAGCACCCCGAGCACTGAAGCTTTCTTT; cdr3_aa: CASTPSTEAFF
d_call: -; v_call: TRBV27; j_call: TRBJ1-6; clone_size: -; cdr3_length: 13; cdr3_nt: TGTGCCAGCAGTTTAAGTTGGGATTCACCCCTCCACTTT; cdr3_aa: CASSLSWDSPLHF
d_call: TRBD1; v_call: TRBV7-9; j_call: TRBJ1-5; clone_size: -; cdr3_length: 13; cdr3_nt: TGTGCCAGCAGCTTGGATGGACAGGGCCTTCAGCATTTT; cdr3_aa: CASSLDGQGLQHF
d_call: -; v_call: TRBV7-9; j_call: TRBJ2-7; clone_size: -; cdr3_length: 15; cdr3_nt: TGTGCCAGCAGCGGCCGGACAGATCGAAGGTACGAGCAGTACTTC; cdr3_aa: CASSGRTDRRYEQYF
d_call: TRBD2; v_call: TRBV30; j_call: TRBJ2-3; clone_size: once; cdr3_length: 15; cdr3_nt: TGTGCTTCCCAATGGACTAGACCATACACAGATACGCAGTATTTT; cdr3_aa: CASQWTRPYTDTQYF
d_call: -; v_call: TRBV27; j_call: TRBJ1-1; clone_size: -; cdr3_length: 14; cdr3_nt: TGTGCCAGCAGTTTACCACCGGGGGACACTGAAGCTTTCTTT; cdr3_aa: CASSLPPGDTEAFF
d_call: -; v_call: TRBV30; j_call: TRBJ2-5; clone_size: -; cdr3_length: 15; cdr3_nt: TGTGCCTGGAGTGTCGGCGGGGCTAGCCAAGAGACCCAGTACTTC; cdr3_aa: CAWSVGGASQETQYF
d_call: -; v_call: TRBV29-1; j_call: TRBJ2-2; clone_size: few; cdr3_length: 15; cdr3_nt: TGCAGCGTTGAAAAGCAGGGATGGGGGACCGGGGAGCTGTTTTTT; cdr3_aa: CSVEKQGWGTGELFF
d_call: -; v_call: TRBV27; j_call: TRBJ1-6; clone_size: -; cdr3_length: 13; cdr3_nt: TGTGCCAGCAGTTTGGGGAGGGGCTCGGCCCTCCACTTT; cdr3_aa: CASSLGRGSALHF
d_call: -; v_call: TRBV5-1; j_call: TRBJ2-7; clone_size: once; cdr3_length: 15; cdr3_nt: TGCGCCAGCAGCTTAACTCGGGAACAGACCTACGAGCAGTACTTC; cdr3_aa: CASSLTREQTYEQYF